This TCR beta chain was retrieved from a study of blood T cell repertoires in COVID-19. Across the whole study: From the United States, Italy and Spain came samples of acute and convalescent COVID-19.

Trimming shortened V by 4 bases and J by 8 bases, and 14 bases separated the two germline ends. Germline V CDR1 and CDR2: MGHDK, SYGVNS. This CDR3 contains 13 residues. Original analysis: Reference gene primer amplification gave estimated nucleated cell counts. The assay was immunoSEQ multiplex PCR, and TCRdb's table has in-frame clones only and misses some. V and J calls and clone size come straight from that table; D and trimming were deduced from the DNA. The sample includes around 250,000 clones, around 84% of them seen just once. In assigning cohorts, the study relied on participant-reported clinical history. Contact with a PCR-confirmed or clinician-diagnosed COVID-19 case occurred within 2 weeks of entry.

This clonotype was sampled from a middle-aged man who had been exposed to COVID-19. This chain connects TRBV25-1 to TRBJ1-2, with D uncertain. Sequenced input: PBMCs or T cells enriched from blood (not recorded which). The CDR3 here is CASSAYRTEGYTF. The CDR3 nucleotides read TGTGCCAGCAGTGCATATCGTACAGAGGGCTACACCTTC.